This TCR beta chain was profiled in a study of blood T cell repertoires in COVID-19. Profiled with immunoSEQ multiplex PCR; TCRdb holds only in-frame clones, not every one. The data show roughly 260,000 clones, with about 90% seen just once and 3.7% held by the top ten. The sequence derives from a woman in her 40s with acute or convalescent COVID-19. The sample was peripheral blood.

CDR3 loop: CASMGWGGTDTQYF. DNA of the CDR3: TGTGCCAGCATGGGGTGGGGAGGAACAGATACGCAGTATTTT. V and J are TRBV27 and TRBJ2-3, with D possibly matching TRBD2 (6 bases). Trimming removed 7 bases at V and 3 bases at J, with 14 bases between. Germline CDR1 is MNHEY and CDR2 is SMNVEV (reference sequence). This CDR3 comprises 14 residues.